This entry lists 9 T cell receptor beta chains sequenced from one sample in a study of blood T cell repertoires in COVID-19 (dated by TCRdb to the early 2020s). Receptor libraries were prepared by the immunoSEQ multiplex PCR assay. TCRdb limited this immuneACCESS table to in-frame rearrangements with V and J called. A share of clones is missing; checked studies link under half to unresolved V genes, and the rest is unexplained. Across this sample there are some 120,000 clones, with about 81% seen only once. The ten largest clones represent around 8% of the sample. Sequencing used peripheral blood. Receptor source: a man between 65 and 79 years old with acute or convalescent COVID-19.

The chain couples TRBV19 to TRBJ2-2, with D possibly TRBD2 on 5 matching bases. V lost 5 bases and J 5 bases, leaving 12 bases between the germline ends. The germline CDR1 and CDR2 sequences are LNHDA and SQIVND (reference sequence). The CDR3 has 14 residues. In nucleotides, the CDR3 is TGTGCCAGTAGTCGCCGTCCGGGGACCGGGGAGCTGTTTTTT. Protein: CASSRRPGTGELFF.

This rearrangement joins TRBV19 to TRBJ1-1; tentatively, D is TRBD1 (5 bases). There are 13 residues in the CDR3. The V end lost 10 bases, the J end lost 4 bases, and 16 bases lay between the germline ends. Germline V gene sequence: CDR1 LNHDA, CDR2 SQIVND (reference sequence). CDR3 loop: CATDDRRGTEAFF. CDR3 DNA: TGTGCCACCGACGACAGAAGGGGCACTGAAGCTTTCTTT.

The chain is built from TRBV5-1 and TRBJ2-7; 7 nucleotides line up with TRBD1. The trim removed 4 bases at V and 3 bases at J, leaving 10 bases unmatched. CDR1 is SGHRS and CDR2 is YFSETQ in the germline V gene. This CDR3 contains 15 residues. The CDR3 reads CASSETTTGIYEQYF. The DNA for the CDR3 is TGCGCCAGCAGCGAAACGACGACAGGGATCTACGAGCAGTACTTC.

This sequence joins TRBV6-1 and TRBJ2-5; 7 bases agree with TRBD2. V trimming: 1 base; J trimming: 1 base; junction bases outside the gene matches: 9. The CDR3 contains 17 residues. Germline CDR1 and CDR2: MNHNS and SASEGT. The CDR3 here is CASSEGSGSSGQETQYF. The DNA for the CDR3 is TGTGCCAGCAGTGAAGGGTCAGGTTCTAGCGGCCAAGAGACCCAGTACTTC.

This clone was counted only a few times. In DNA, the CDR3 is TGTGCCAGTACCCCTACGGAGTACTTC. Amino acids: CASTPTEYF. The chain links TRBV19 to TRBJ2-7; the D is unclear. V was pared by 7 bases and J by 11 bases, with 9 bases between. The length of the CDR3 is 9 residues. Germline V gene data show CDR1 as LNHDA and CDR2 as SQIVND (reference sequence).

This sequence joins TRBV5-4 and TRBJ1-1; D possibly corresponds to TRBD1 (5 bases). The CDR3 is made up of 16 amino acids. CDR1 and CDR2 from the germline V gene are SGHNT and YYREEE (reference sequence). Trimming left V 5 bases short and J 2 bases short, with 19 bases between. The DNA for the CDR3 is TGTGCCAGCAGAACCGGGACTCTCAGCGGTAACACTGAAGCTTTCTTT. Its translation is CASRTGTLSGNTEAFF.

The chain has TRBV9 and TRBJ2-3; the match to TRBD1 covers 7 bases. The CDR3 has 15 residues. J lost 4 bases, V lost 4 bases, and 9 bases had no gene match. The germline CDR1 and CDR2 sequences are SGDLS and YYNGEE. CDR3 in amino acids: CASSQSGGVSDTQYF. The CDR3 nucleotides read TGTGCCAGCAGCCAGTCAGGGGGTGTATCAGATACGCAGTATTTT.

The chain combines TRBV7-8 with TRBJ1-3; no clear D gene. This CDR3 spans 16 amino acids. The germline V and J ends were trimmed by 3 bases and 4 bases, with 16 bases remaining between them. Germline V gene data show CDR1 as SGHVS and CDR2 as FQNEAQ. The CDR3 sequence: CASSLFARADGNTIYF. The CDR3 region has the DNA TGTGCCAGCAGCTTGTTTGCGAGGGCAGACGGAAACACCATATATTTT.

This sequence joins TRBV4-1 and TRBJ2-3; 7 nucleotides agree with TRBD1. Trimming took 0 bases from V and 0 from J; bases not matched to a gene: 9. The CDR3 totals 18 residues. From germline, CDR1 is MGHRA and CDR2 YSYEKL. CDR3 region: CASSQDQGETSSTDTQYF. For the CDR3, the DNA is TGCGCCAGCAGCCAAGATCAGGGGGAGACCTCTAGCACAGATACGCAGTATTTT.